A single sample is the source of the 18 T cell receptor beta chains below, sequenced in a study of blood T cell repertoires in COVID-19. The method was immunoSEQ multiplex PCR; TCRdb's version includes in-frame clones alone and lacks a portion of them. The sample has about 69,000 clones; nearly 90% are singletons. The sample was peripheral blood. These receptors came from a man aged 45-60 years with acute or convalescent COVID-19.

This clone was counted a few times. The CDR3 reads CASSDSWGSQSSYNSPLHF. In DNA form, the CDR3 reads TGTGCCAGCAGTGATTCGTGGGGCAGCCAAAGCTCCTATAATTCACCCCTCCACTTT. This chain uses TRBV6-1 with TRBJ1-6; weak D call: TRBD1 (5 bases). The V and J ends lost 3 bases and 0 bases respectively, with 18 bases between them. CDR1 MNHNS and CDR2 SASEGT come from the germline V gene. This CDR3 comprises 19 residues.

The rearrangement joins TRBV18 to TRBJ1-1, with TRBD1 matching 8 bases. The germline CDR1 and CDR2 sequences are KGHSH and LQKENI. V lost 4 bases, J lost 1 base, and 5 bases stayed unmatched. The CDR3 runs to 15 residues. The CDR3 DNA reads as TGTGCCAGCTCACTTCGGGACAGGCAGAACACTGAAGCTTTCTTT. It codes for CASSLRDRQNTEAFF.

CDR3 DNA: TGTGCCAGCAGCTTAACGGGGGCTGGAAACACCATATATTTT. Translation gives CASSLTGAGNTIYF. This chain uses TRBV7-2 with TRBJ1-3; a possible D gene is TRBD1 (5 bases). The CDR3 is made up of 14 amino acids. Germline lookup yields CDR1 SGHTA and CDR2 FQGNSA. V was pared by 2 bases and J by 2 bases, with 7 bases between.

This clone was detected once. V is TRBV2 and J is TRBJ2-2; D unclear. V lost 4 bases to trimming and J lost 4 bases, with 7 bases between them. The germline V gene encodes CDR1 SNHLY and CDR2 FYNNEI. CDR3 length equals 13 residues. CDR3 DNA: TGTGCCAGCAGTGGACGGGTCACCGGGGAGCTGTTTTTT. Encoded protein: CASSGRVTGELFF.

The rearrangement uses TRBV19 and TRBJ2-3; D possibly corresponds to TRBD1 (6 bases). The CDR3 has 16 residues. The germline V gene has CDR1 LNHDA and CDR2 SQIVND (reference sequence). The germline V and J ends were trimmed by 3 bases and 0 bases, with 13 bases remaining between them. As DNA, the CDR3 is TGTGCCAGTAGTATGACCGCCAGGGGAAGCACAGATACGCAGTATTTT. Its protein product is CASSMTARGSTDTQYF. Filled out from reference TRBV19 and TRBJ2-3, the complete variable domain reads DGGITQSPKYLFRKEGQNVTLSCEQNLNHDAMYWYRQDPGQGLRLIYYSQIVNDFQKGDIAEGYSVSREKKESFPLTVTSAQKNPTAFYLCASSMTARGSTDTQYFGPGTRLTVL.

The V and J genes are TRBV2 and TRBJ2-4; TRBD2 might be the D (5 bases). V was shortened by 7 bases and J by 5 bases, with 12 bases between the two germline ends. The CDR3 runs 13 residues. The germline gives CDR1 SNHLY, CDR2 FYNNEI. The CDR3 spells CASTLSVENIQYF. DNA for the CDR3: TGTGCCAGCACCCTTAGCGTAGAAAACATTCAGTACTTC.

The chain joins TRBV5-1 to TRBJ2-7; D remains unclear. There are 14 residues in the CDR3. V lost 4 bases to trimming and J lost 0 bases, with 11 bases between them. Germline assignment: CDR1 SGHRS and CDR2 YFSETQ. The CDR3, as DNA: TGCGCCAGCAGCGAGCAGGATCCCTCCTACGAGCAGTACTTC. It encodes CASSEQDPSYEQYF. The full variable domain, with the rest looked up from reference TRBV5-1 and TRBJ2-7, is KAGVTQTPRYLIKTRGQQVTLSCSPISGHRSVSWYQQTPGQGLQFLFEYFSETQRNKGNFPGRFSGRQFSNSRSEMNVSTLELGDSALYLCASSEQDPSYEQYFGPGTRLTVT.

Of note for this clone: The sample contains more than one DNA sequence encoding this CDR3. The chain recombines TRBV27 with TRBJ2-7; D is undetermined. CDR1 and CDR2 from the germline V gene are MNHEY and SMNVEV (reference sequence). The CDR3 runs 15 residues. Trimming left V 5 bases short and J 0 bases short, with 14 bases between. CDR3 in DNA: TGTGCCAGCAGTCCGTCGTGGGCGAGCTCCTACGAGCAGTACTTC. As protein: CASSPSWASSYEQYF.

In this sample, this clone turned up once. This chain connects TRBV10-3 to TRBJ2-7; D might be TRBD2 (5 bases). Trimming left V 0 bases short and J 4 bases short, with 7 bases between. Per germline, CDR1 ENHRY and CDR2 SYGVKD. The CDR3 runs to 13 residues. The CDR3 bases are TGTGCCATCAGTGAGTCGCCGGGGTACGAGCAGTACTTC. This translates into CAISESPGYEQYF.

This chain joins TRBV5-5 and TRBJ2-5, with D tentatively TRBD2 (6 bases). V was cut by 2 bases and J by 1 base, with 21 bases left in between. The CDR3 runs 18 residues. Germline lookup yields CDR1 SGHKS and CDR2 YYEKEE (reference sequence). The CDR3 protein is CASSFFGRSGRSQETQYF. The CDR3 nucleotides are TGTGCCAGCAGCTTTTTTGGTCGGAGCGGGCGTTCCCAAGAGACCCAGTACTTC.

This chain connects TRBV4-3 to TRBJ1-1; D perhaps matches TRBD1 (6 bases). V was cut by 0 bases and J by 2 bases, with 10 bases left in between. The V gene's germline CDR1 is LGHNA and CDR2 YSLEER. The CDR3 is 15 amino acids. The CDR3 protein is CASSQETGRNTEAFF. The CDR3 bases are TGCGCCAGCAGCCAAGAGACAGGAAGAAACACTGAAGCTTTCTTT.

The CDR3 spells CASSIGNPGLAGPSSYNEQFF. CDR3 nucleotide sequence: TGTGCCAGTAGTATAGGGAACCCGGGACTAGCGGGGCCAAGCTCCTACAATGAGCAGTTCTTC. The rearrangement joins TRBV19 to TRBJ2-1; TRBD2 matches 13 bases. Trimming removed 1 base from V and 0 bases from J; junction bases left unmatched: 12. The CDR3 is made up of 21 amino acids. CDR1 and CDR2 from the germline V gene are LNHDA and SQIVND (reference sequence).

The chain has TRBV6-1 and TRBJ1-3; maybe TRBD1 (5 bases). Looked up from germline, CDR1 is MNHNS and CDR2 is SASEGT. With 4 bases removed from V and 0 bases from J, the gap between germline ends came to 16 bases. The CDR3 loop spans 17 amino acids. This CDR3 is CASSGTLGGSSGNTIYF. The CDR3 DNA reads as TGTGCCAGCAGTGGTACCCTGGGGGGTAGCTCTGGAAACACCATATATTTT.

The chain recombines TRBV15 with TRBJ2-7; TRBD1 agrees at 7 bases. J lost 3 bases, V lost 5 bases, and 13 bases had no gene match. Germline V gives CDR1 LNHNV, CDR2 YYDKDF (reference sequence). CDR3 length equals 16 residues. The DNA for the CDR3 is TGTGCCACCAGCCAGAAGCTTTGGGGACAGTTCTACGAGCAGTACTTC. This translates into CATSQKLWGQFYEQYF.

This clone was seen once. V and J are TRBV29-1 and TRBJ1-3; tentatively, D is TRBD1 (5 bases). Germline V lookup: CDR1 SQVTM, CDR2 ANQGSEA. There are 13 residues in the CDR3. V lost 6 bases and J lost 1, with 10 bases in between. The CDR3 reads CSVIGGSGNTIYF. The CDR3 DNA reads as TGCAGCGTAATCGGGGGATCTGGAAACACCATATATTTT.

This sequence joins TRBV2 and TRBJ1-2; 7 nucleotides line up with TRBD1. Germline V lookup: CDR1 SNHLY, CDR2 FYNNEI. The CDR3 runs 13 residues. With V trimmed by 4 bases and J by 8 bases, 7 bases remained unmatched. The chain's CDR3 is CASSVRRGDGYTF. In nucleotides, the CDR3 is TGTGCCAGCAGTGTTCGCAGGGGGGACGGCTACACCTTC.

DNA for the CDR3: TGTGCCAGCAGCTCCCTCAAACCGGGACTAGCGATTACGCAGTATTTT. Protein product: CASSSLKPGLAITQYF. The V gene is TRBV7-2, the J gene TRBJ2-3; 10 nucleotides match TRBD2. Trimming at V came to 4 bases and at J to 8 bases, leaving 12 bases not matched to a gene. The CDR3 contains 16 residues. Germline assignment: CDR1 SGHTA and CDR2 FQGNSA. Filled out from reference TRBV7-2 and TRBJ2-3, the complete variable domain reads GAGVSQSPSNKVTEKGKDVELRCDPISGHTALYWYRQSLGQGLEFLIYFQGNSAPDKSGLPSDRFSAERTGGSVSTLTIQRTQQEDSAVYLCASSSLKPGLAITQYFGPGTRLTVL.

The chain is built from TRBV5-6 and TRBJ2-7, with D perhaps TRBD2 (6 bases). Trimming shortened V by 2 bases and J by 2 bases, and 14 bases separated the two germline ends. CDR1 SGHDT and CDR2 YYEEEE come from the germline V gene. The CDR3 loop spans 15 amino acids. The CDR3 DNA reads as TGTGCCAGCAGCTTTCGACGTAGCGGAACCTACGAGCAGTACTTC. Encoded protein: CASSFRRSGTYEQYF. The whole variable domain, remainder taken from reference TRBV5-6 and TRBJ2-7, is DAGVTQSPTHLIKTRGQQVTLRCSPKSGHDTVSWYQQALGQGPQFIFQYYEEEERQRGNFPDRFSGHQFPNYSSELNVNALLLGDSALYLCASSFRRSGTYEQYFGPGTRLTVT.